This is a list of T cell receptor beta chains from one sample in a study of blood T cells in healthy people across ages. TCRdb used MiXCR to reprocess the 5' RACE reads, holding one entry per CDR3 protein. Of around 650,000 distinct CDR3 sequences detected, about 34% appear once; the ten largest clones hold just over 15%. The sample taken for sequencing was blood. Source of these receptors: an elderly woman in good health. CDR3s include the opening cysteine and the closing phenylalanine or tryptophan. The D gene is left open where the match is weak. Expanded clones are given a class, and other clones once, few, many or no size at all.

NA	TRBV5-1	NA	TRBJ1-5	CASSSGTVGQPQHF	TGCGCCAGCAGTTCGGGGACCGTTGGACAGCCCCAGCATTTT
NA	TRBV5-1	NA	TRBJ2-5	CASSLAGNGEQYF	TGCGCCAGCAGCTTGGCGGGAAATGGGGAGCAGTACTTC
many	TRBV10-2	TRBD1	TRBJ2-5	CATADRAVETQYF	TGCGCCACTGCGGACAGGGCGGTGGAGACCCAGTACTTC
many	TRBV12-3/TRBV12-4	NA	TRBJ1-5	CASSLGGGSQPQHF	TGTGCCAGCAGTTTAGGAGGGGGAAGTCAGCCCCAGCATTTT
many	TRBV6-2/TRBV6-3	NA	TRBJ2-3	CASSWGPDTQYF	TGTGCCAGCAGTTGGGGGCCAGATACGCAGTATTTT
many	TRBV12-5	TRBD1	TRBJ2-1	CASGVPGQEYNEQFF	TGTGCTAGTGGAGTACCGGGACAGGAATACAATGAGCAGTTCTTC
few	TRBV9	NA	TRBJ2-2	CASSVAYTGELFF	TGTGCCAGCAGCGTAGCTTACACCGGGGAGCTGTTTTTT
NA	TRBV28	NA	TRBJ1-5	CASSEDTGSGQPQHF	TGTGCCAGCAGTGAGGATACAGGGTCTGGTCAGCCCCAGCATTTT
many	TRBV20-1	TRBD1	TRBJ2-7	CSAREGQGTYEQYF	TGCAGTGCTAGAGAGGGACAGGGAACCTACGAGCAGTACTTC
many	TRBV11-1	TRBD1	TRBJ2-1	CASSSDRGHRNEQFF	TGTGCCAGCAGCTCGGACAGGGGGCATCGGAATGAGCAGTTCTTC
few	TRBV3-1	NA	TRBJ1-6	CASSWTARDSPLHF	TGTGCCAGCAGCTGGACAGCGAGGGATTCACCCCTCCACTTT
NA	TRBV27	NA	TRBJ2-7	CASSLGPGPVYEQYF	TGTGCCAGCAGTTTAGGGCCGGGTCCTGTATACGAGCAGTACTTC
many	TRBV10-3	TRBD2	TRBJ2-1	CAISGGSGRAAIEQFF	TGTGCCATCAGTGGGGGTAGCGGGAGGGCCGCTATTGAGCAGTTCTTC
many	TRBV20-1	NA	TRBJ2-7	CSASPGQGLYEQYF	TGCAGTGCTAGCCCGGGACAAGGCCTCTACGAGCAGTACTTC
NA	TRBV12-3/TRBV12-4	NA	TRBJ2-1	CASSLFGDNEQFF	TGTGCCAGCAGTTTGTTTGGGGACAATGAGCAGTTCTTC
many	TRBV5-1	TRBD2	TRBJ2-1	CASSATSGGESNEQFF	TGCGCCAGCAGCGCGACTAGCGGGGGGGAGTCCAATGAGCAGTTCTTC
NA	TRBV2	NA	TRBJ1-6	CASRGVDNSPLHF	TGTGCCAGCCGGGGGGTGGATAATTCACCCCTCCACTTT
many	TRBV5-1	NA	TRBJ1-5	CASSSTSGGGQPQHF	TGCGCCAGCAGCTCCACCTCGGGGGGGGGTCAGCCCCAGCATTTT
many	TRBV24-1	NA	TRBJ2-5	CATSDPSVEVQETQYF	TGTGCCACCAGTGACCCGTCCGTGGAGGTCCAAGAGACCCAGTACTTC
many	TRBV20-1	TRBD2	TRBJ2-5	CSALAGEETQYF	TGCAGTGCCTTAGCGGGGGAGGAGACCCAGTACTTC
NA	TRBV20-1	TRBD1	TRBJ2-4	CSATDRANIQYF	TGTAGTGCTACGGACAGGGCAAACATTCAGTACTTC
NA	TRBV30	NA	TRBJ1-4	CAWSRQINEKLFF	TGTGCCTGGAGTAGGCAGATTAATGAAAAACTGTTTTTT
few	TRBV6-5	NA	TRBJ2-5	CASSYPDSRTQYF	TGTGCCAGCAGCTACCCGGACTCCAGGACCCAGTACTTC
many	TRBV12-3/TRBV12-4	NA	TRBJ2-1	CASSLVGRAYNEQFF	TGTGCCAGCAGTTTAGTGGGACGGGCATACAATGAGCAGTTCTTC
NA	TRBV7-2	NA	TRBJ2-5	CASSLKADYQETQYF	TGTGCCAGCAGCTTGAAAGCGGACTACCAAGAGACCCAGTACTTC
NA	TRBV7-8	TRBD2	TRBJ2-1	CASSSLAEPSYNEQFF	TGTGCCAGCAGTTCGCTAGCGGAACCTTCCTACAATGAGCAGTTCTTC
few	TRBV4-2	NA	TRBJ1-2	CASSQVTEGYGYTF	TGTGCCAGCAGCCAAGTTACCGAGGGCTATGGCTACACCTTC
NA	TRBV9	NA	TRBJ2-5	CASSVERGAGETQYF	TGTGCCAGCAGCGTAGAACGGGGGGCGGGGGAGACCCAGTACTTC
few	TRBV29-1	NA	TRBJ1-1	CSVFRDHTEAFF	TGCAGCGTATTCCGGGACCACACTGAAGCTTTCTTT
few	TRBV3-1	NA	TRBJ1-2	CASSQIAGNDYTF	TGTGCCAGCAGCCAAATAGCAGGGAATGACTACACCTTC
once	TRBV29-1	NA	TRBJ1-1	CSVVRGNTEAFF	TGCAGCGTTGTCAGAGGGAACACTGAAGCTTTCTTT
NA	TRBV5-4	NA	TRBJ2-3	CASSLPDSYTDTQYF	TGTGCCAGCAGCTTGCCGGACAGCTACACAGATACGCAGTATTTT
NA	TRBV28	NA	TRBJ1-3	CASGGHGNTIYF	TGTGCCTCCGGGGGACATGGAAACACCATATATTTT
NA	TRBV20-1	NA	TRBJ2-3	CSVRADTQYF	TGCAGTGTAAGGGCGGATACGCAGTATTTT
few	TRBV7-8	TRBD1	TRBJ1-4	CASSSGQGYEKLFF	TGTGCCAGCAGCTCGGGACAGGGGTACGAAAAACTGTTTTTT
NA	TRBV7-2	TRBD1	TRBJ2-7	CASSLRDRTYEQYF	TGTGCCAGCAGCTTAAGGGACAGGACCTACGAGCAGTACTTC
many	TRBV2	NA	TRBJ1-2	CASSVTRGYTF	TGTGCCAGCAGTGTGACGAGGGGCTACACCTTC